The 9 T cell receptor beta chains below were found in one sample sequenced in a study of beta chain features in type 1 diabetes (dated by TCRdb to the late 2010s). The library was generated by the immunoSEQ multiplex PCR assay. The entire isolated RNA was reverse transcribed using the High Capacity cDNA Reverse Transcription Kit, and thus expressed TCRB transcripts were sequenced. As stored in TCRdb, this immuneACCESS dataset retains in-frame rearrangements with V and J assigned. A fraction of the clones does not appear; measured against another copy, unresolved V genes explain less than half of the discrepancy, and the remainder lacks a known reason. The sample contains under 450,000 clones, about 14% of them found a single time. In total, the top ten clones hold 0.019% of the sample. Specimen: naive CD4+ T cells from blood. The sample's cell subset or site, from its label and the paper: true naive CD4+ T cells. The receptors were sampled from a young woman in good health.

The chain couples TRBV7-9 to TRBJ2-7; no definite D call. CDR1 is SEHNR and CDR2 is FQNEAQ in the germline V gene (reference sequence). The CDR3 length is 12 residues. Trimming stripped 4 bases from V and 4 bases from J, with 8 bases between. The CDR3 DNA reads TGTGCCAGCAGCTCAGAGACTTACGAGCAGTACTTC. It is translated as CASSSETYEQYF.

The chain carries TRBV19 and TRBJ1-2; the D is unclear. Germline assignment: CDR1 LNHDA and CDR2 SQIVND (reference sequence). V was trimmed by 10 bases and J by 2 bases, leaving 11 bases between them. The CDR3 spans 12 residues. CDR3 DNA: TGTGCCACCCGTGCGGGGAACTATGGCTACACCTTC. Translated: CATRAGNYGYTF. Full variable domain (rest looked up from reference TRBV19 and TRBJ1-2): DGGITQSPKYLFRKEGQNVTLSCEQNLNHDAMYWYRQDPGQGLRLIYYSQIVNDFQKGDIAEGYSVSREKKESFPLTVTSAQKNPTAFYLCATRAGNYGYTFGSGTRLTVV.

Only one count was recorded for this clone. The chain combines TRBV6-4 with TRBJ1-1; TRBD1 might be the D (5 bases). V lost 3 bases and J 5 bases, leaving 10 bases between the germline ends. CDR1 and CDR2 (germline): MRHNA, SNTAGT. The CDR3 length is 13 residues. The CDR3 DNA is TGTGCCAGCAGTGAACAGGAGGGGACTGAAGCTTTCTTT. Translation: CASSEQEGTEAFF.

This clone has only a few counts. The V gene is TRBV5-4, the J gene TRBJ2-2, with 7 bases lining up with TRBD1. CDR3 length: 13 amino acids. Germline V CDR1 and CDR2: SGHNT, YYREEE (reference sequence). The V segment lost 7 bases and the J segment 3 bases; nucleotides outside the gene matches: 3. The CDR3 is CASEDRYTGELFF. The CDR3 DNA reads as TGTGCCAGCGAGGACAGGTACACCGGGGAGCTGTTTTTT. Using reference TRBV5-4 and TRBJ2-2 for the parts outside the CDR3, the full variable domain is ETGVTQSPTHLIKTRGQQVTLRCSSQSGHNTVSWYQQALGQGPQFIFQYYREEENGRGNFPPRFSGLQFPNYSSELNVNALELDDSALYLCASEDRYTGELFFGEGSRLTVL.

The chain combines TRBV6-5 with TRBJ2-7, with TRBD2 identical over 9 bases. The CDR3 extends over 13 amino acids. Germline V gene lookup returns CDR1 MNHEY and CDR2 SVGAGI. With 7 bases clipped from V and 5 bases from J, the junction kept 6 bases outside the gene matches. The CDR3 DNA reads as TGTGCCAGCAAAAGCGGGAGGTACCACGAGCAGTACTTC. It encodes CASKSGRYHEQYF.

This clone came up a few times. The gene calls are TRBV29-1 and TRBJ2-7; TRBD1 might be the D (6 bases). Germline V lookup: CDR1 SQVTM, CDR2 ANQGSEA. The V and J ends lost 6 bases and 1 base respectively, with 13 bases between them. This CDR3 region has 13 residues. CDR3 nucleotide sequence: TGCAGCGTGGGGACATTGCATTCCTACGAGCAGTACTTC. Protein product: CSVGTLHSYEQYF.

This clone was counted between two and nine times. The chain has TRBV5-4 and TRBJ2-1; possibly TRBD1 for D (6 bases). The CDR3 length is 15 residues. V was cut by 1 base and J by 7 bases, with 15 bases left in between. The V gene's germline CDR1 is SGHNT and CDR2 YYREEE (reference sequence). CDR3 sequence reads: CASSLSGAVANEQFF. The CDR3 DNA sequence: TGTGCCAGCAGCTTGTCAGGGGCGGTCGCGAATGAGCAGTTCTTC.

This chain connects TRBV28 to TRBJ2-7; tentative D call: TRBD1 (6 bases). CDR1 MDHEN and CDR2 SYDVKM come from the germline V gene. The CDR3 extends over 14 amino acids. V lost 6 bases, J lost 4 bases, and 16 bases lay in between. CDR3 region: CASRVGGSKYEQYF. The CDR3 DNA reads TGTGCCAGCAGAGTAGGGGGTTCGAAGTACGAGCAGTACTTC.

The chain carries TRBV6-1 and TRBJ2-5; 11 bases fit TRBD1. J lost 7 bases, V lost 7 bases, and 5 bases had no gene match. Per the germline V gene, CDR1 is MNHNS and CDR2 is SASEGT. This CDR3 is built from 13 residues. CDR3 loop: CASKGQGDWTQYF. In nucleotides, the CDR3 is TGTGCCAGCAAGGGACAGGGGGACTGGACCCAGTACTTC.